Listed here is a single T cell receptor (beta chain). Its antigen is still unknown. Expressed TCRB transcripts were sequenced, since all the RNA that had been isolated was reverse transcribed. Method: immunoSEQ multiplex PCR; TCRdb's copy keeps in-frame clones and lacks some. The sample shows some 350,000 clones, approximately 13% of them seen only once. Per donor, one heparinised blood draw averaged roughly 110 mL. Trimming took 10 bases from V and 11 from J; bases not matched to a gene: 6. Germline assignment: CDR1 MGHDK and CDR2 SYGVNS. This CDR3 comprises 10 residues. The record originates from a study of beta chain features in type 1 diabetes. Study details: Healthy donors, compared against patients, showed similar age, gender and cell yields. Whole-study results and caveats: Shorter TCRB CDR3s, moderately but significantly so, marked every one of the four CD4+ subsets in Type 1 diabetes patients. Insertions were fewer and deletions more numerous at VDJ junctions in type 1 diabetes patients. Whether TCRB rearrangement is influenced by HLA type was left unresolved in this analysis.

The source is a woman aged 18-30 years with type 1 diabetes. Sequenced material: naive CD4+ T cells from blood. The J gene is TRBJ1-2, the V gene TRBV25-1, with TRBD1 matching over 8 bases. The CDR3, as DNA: TGTGCCACCCTGGACAGGGTTTACACCTTC. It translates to CATLDRVYTF.